Listed here are 26 T cell receptor beta chains from one sample, sequenced in a study of metastatic and nonmetastatic thyroid tumors. Among the patients, none had received any treatment before thyroid surgery. TCRdb redid the clone calls on the PCR reads using MiXCR. Among about 93,000 clones, approximately 11% were seen once, and the ten largest hold 11%. Sample: blood. These TCRs come from a female donor with papillary thyroid cancer or a benign thyroid nodule (not recorded which). Some clones in this sample may be carry-over from other donors' samples.

This clone came up many times. J is TRBJ1-6 and V is TRBV28; 7 positions match TRBD1. This CDR3 region has 15 residues. Germline V gene lookup returns CDR1 MDHEN and CDR2 SYDVKM. V trimming: 5 bases; J trimming: 8 bases; junction bases outside the gene matches: 9. CDR3 DNA sequence: TGTGCCAGCAGTCACCAAGACAGGGTAGATTCACCCCTCCACTTT. Translation: CASSHQDRVDSPLHF. The full variable domain, completed using reference TRBV28 and TRBJ1-6, is DVKVTQSSRYLVKRTGEKVFLECVQDMDHENMFWYRQDPGLGLRLIYFSYDVKMKEKGDIPEGYSVSREKKERFSLILESASTNQTSMYLCASSHQDRVDSPLHFGNGTRLTVT.

Ten or more counts support this clone. The J gene is TRBJ2-1, the V gene TRBV27; possible D gene TRBD2, 6 bases. The CDR3 loop spans 14 amino acids. Per germline, CDR1 MNHEY and CDR2 SMNVEV (reference sequence). V shed 6 bases and J shed 7 bases, with 16 bases lying between them. The chain's CDR3 is CASRPVGGENEQFF. The CDR3 nucleotides are TGTGCCAGCAGGCCCGTGGGAGGCGAGAATGAGCAGTTCTTC.

This clone was observed many times. The rearrangement joins TRBV2 to TRBJ2-4, with D hard to call. The V and J ends lost 6 bases and 10 bases respectively, with 7 bases between them. The CDR3 runs 10 residues. The germline gives CDR1 SNHLY, CDR2 FYNNEI. The CDR3 here is CASSERIQYF. The CDR3, as DNA: TGTGCCAGCAGCGAAAGGATTCAGTACTTC.

About this clone itself: This CDR3 fails to terminate in the conserved phenylalanine or tryptophan, so it likely reflects a read error. The genes are TRBV15 and TRBJ2-1; D is possibly TRBD1 (5 bases). CDR3 length: 18 residues. The germline V gene has CDR1 LNHNV and CDR2 YYDKDF (reference sequence). The V and J ends lost 3 bases and 2 bases respectively, with 20 bases between them. CDR3 DNA sequence: TGTGCCACCAGCAGGCCCGTGGATTGGCACAGGCCCTACAATGAGCAGTTCCTC. Encoded protein: CATSRPVDWHRPYNEQFL.

This clone was counted many times. The V gene is TRBV30, the J gene TRBJ1-2, with D possibly matching TRBD1 (6 bases). The CDR3 is made up of 12 amino acids. CDR1 is GTSNPN, CDR2 SVGIG, per germline (reference sequence). Trimming took off 2 bases at V and 6 bases at J, with 10 bases between the two ends. In DNA, the CDR3 is TGTGCCTGGAGTCGACAGGAGGATGGCTACACCTTC. Translation: CAWSRQEDGYTF.

This clone was counted ten times or more. The V gene is TRBV20-1, the J gene TRBJ1-5; 7 positions agree with TRBD1. With 0 bases clipped from V and 7 bases from J, the junction kept 9 bases outside the gene matches. The germline CDR1 and CDR2 sequences are DFQATT and SNEGSKA (reference sequence). This CDR3 is built from 15 residues. Here the CDR3 DNA reads TGCAGTGCTAGAGATTCGCCAGGGGGATTCCAGCCCCAGCATTTT. Its translation: CSARDSPGGFQPQHF.

In this sample, this clone turned up many times. The J gene is TRBJ1-1, the V gene TRBV5-1; possible D gene TRBD1, 6 bases. This CDR3 spans 14 amino acids. With 5 bases removed from V and 7 bases from J, the gap between germline ends came to 18 bases. Germline lookup yields CDR1 SGHRS and CDR2 YFSETQ. The CDR3 region has the DNA TGCGCCAGCAGTTTAATCCCAGGGGAGGGTGAAGCTTTCTTT. Translating gives CASSLIPGEGEAFF.

This clone showed up many times. J is TRBJ1-5 and V is TRBV24-1; a weak D match, TRBD1 (5 bases). Between the trimmed V and J ends, which lost 7 bases and 5 bases, there was a span of 8 bases. CDR1 KGHDR and CDR2 SFDVKD come from the germline V gene. The CDR3 length is 12 residues. The CDR3, as DNA: TGTGCCACCAGCCGGGGGGATCAGCCCCAGCATTTT. This translates into CATSRGDQPQHF.

This clone was seen ten or more times. The V gene is TRBV2, the J gene TRBJ1-2; weak D call: TRBD1 (5 bases). This CDR3 is built from 17 residues. The germline V gene has CDR1 SNHLY and CDR2 FYNNEI. The ends were cut back, 0 bases at V and 0 bases at J, with 14 bases in the middle. CDR3 sequence reads: CASSEALGTTANYGYTF. The CDR3 DNA sequence: TGTGCCAGCAGTGAAGCGCTTGGGACGACCGCTAACTATGGCTACACCTTC.

In this sample, this clone turned up a few times. The rearrangement joins TRBV14 to TRBJ2-3; TRBD2 is a possible D gene (6 bases). This CDR3 region has 17 residues. Germline CDR1 and CDR2: SGHDN and FVKESK. Trimming stripped 4 bases from V and 2 bases from J, with 19 bases between. As DNA, the CDR3 is TGTGCCAGCAGCCGAGGTTATTTAGCGGAGGACACAGATACGCAGTATTTT. Protein product: CASSRGYLAEDTDTQYF.

The genes are TRBV11-1 and TRBJ2-7; the match to TRBD1 covers 7 bases. There are 15 residues in the CDR3. The V segment lost 5 bases and the J segment 1 base; nucleotides outside the gene matches: 8. The germline gives CDR1 SGHAT, CDR2 FQDESV (reference sequence). The CDR3 DNA follows: TGTGCCAGCAGCCAGGGACAGACTTGGTCCTACGAGCAGTACTTC. It encodes CASSQGQTWSYEQYF.

This clone was observed at least ten times. The chain couples TRBV10-1 to TRBJ1-4; D possibly corresponds to TRBD1 (6 bases). Germline assignment: CDR1 WNHNN and CDR2 SYGVQD (reference sequence). CDR3 size: 11 residues. The CDR3 sequence: CPRGRNEKLFF. The DNA of the CDR3 is TGCCCTCGGGGGCGAAATGAAAAACTGTTTTTT.

This clone was detected ten times or more. CDR3 sequence reads: CASSTARGGRQPQHF. CDR3 nucleotides: TGTGCCAGCAGCACGGCAAGGGGTGGAAGGCAGCCCCAGCATTTT. The chain is built from TRBV2 and TRBJ1-5; a possible D gene is TRBD1 (5 bases). The V end was cut by 6 bases, the J end by 7 bases, with 19 bases between. Germline lookup yields CDR1 SNHLY and CDR2 FYNNEI. CDR3 length equals 15 residues.

V is TRBV3-1 and J is TRBJ2-1; 11 positions match TRBD2. The germline CDR1 and CDR2 sequences are LGHDT and YNNKEL (reference sequence). The CDR3 covers 14 residues. Trimming cost V 4 bases and J 7 bases; bases outside gene matches: 3. CDR3: CASSLTSGKNEQFF. In DNA form, the CDR3 reads TGTGCCAGCAGCCTGACTAGCGGGAAAAATGAGCAGTTCTTC.

This clone came up many times. The gene calls are TRBV4-2 and TRBJ1-5, with 9 bases aligning to TRBD1. Germline trimming cut 5 bases from V and 2 bases from J; bases unmatched to any gene: 7. The germline gives CDR1 LGHNA, CDR2 YNFKEQ. The CDR3 length is 16 residues. CDR3 sequence (DNA): TGTGCCAGCAGCGACCTGGACAGGGGCGGCAATCAGCCCCAGCATTTT. Translated: CASSDLDRGGNQPQHF.

This clone was seen a few times. Possible read error: a much larger clone is one base away. The chain carries TRBV10-1 and TRBJ2-2; D not resolved. CDR3 length: 13 residues. In germline, CDR1 is WNHNN, CDR2 SYGVQD (reference sequence). V was clipped by 6 bases and J by 4 bases, with 9 bases between them. The CDR3 reads CASRLRSTGELFF. The CDR3 DNA is TGCGCCAGCAGGCTCAGGTCCACCGGGGAGCTGTTTTTT.

This clone was seen ten or more times. J is TRBJ2-7 and V is TRBV5-1; 10 bases match TRBD2. The CDR3 spans 15 residues. The V segment lost 0 bases and the J segment 5 bases; nucleotides outside the gene matches: 5. CDR1 is SGHRS and CDR2 is YFSETQ in the germline V gene. CDR3 bases: TGCGCCAGCAGCTTGGCCCTAGCGGGAGCCCACGAGCAGTACTTC. Its protein product is CASSLALAGAHEQYF.

This clone was seen at least ten times. The V call is TRBV4-1, the J call TRBJ2-1, with D uncertain. V was trimmed by 6 bases and J by 2 bases, leaving 8 bases between them. The CDR3 contains 13 residues. Germline V gene data show CDR1 as MGHRA and CDR2 as YSYEKL. DNA for the CDR3: TGCGCCAGCAGTTATGACACCTACAATGAGCAGTTCTTC. This encodes CASSYDTYNEQFF.

This clone occurred many times. The CDR3 region is CASNLAGPTEAFF. CDR3 coding DNA: TGTGCCAGCAACCTGGCAGGGCCCACTGAAGCTTTCTTT. The chain recombines TRBV5-6 with TRBJ1-1; possible D gene TRBD1, 5 bases. The germline V and J ends were trimmed by 6 bases and 4 bases, with 13 bases remaining between them. The CDR3 length is 13 residues. The germline V gene has CDR1 SGHDT and CDR2 YYEEEE. The full variable domain, its missing parts supplied by reference TRBV5-6 and TRBJ1-1, is DAGVTQSPTHLIKTRGQQVTLRCSPKSGHDTVSWYQQALGQGPQFIFQYYEEEERQRGNFPDRFSGHQFPNYSSELNVNALLLGDSALYLCASNLAGPTEAFFGQGTRLTVV.

This clone was detected ten times or more. The chain links TRBV18 to TRBJ2-7, with unresolved D. CDR1 and CDR2 (germline): KGHSH, LQKENI. V lost 2 bases, J lost 6 bases, and 5 bases lay in between. The length of the CDR3 is 11 residues. This CDR3 reads CASSPSTEQYF. DNA for the CDR3: TGTGCCAGCTCACCATCCACCGAGCAGTACTTC.

This clone appeared many times. V is TRBV20-1 and J is TRBJ2-2; 7 positions match TRBD2. Trimming at V came to 3 bases and at J to 0 bases, leaving 1 base not matched to a gene. The CDR3 length is 14 residues. The germline CDR1 and CDR2 sequences are DFQATT and SNEGSKA (reference sequence). CDR3: CSARGGTNTGELFF. The CDR3 nucleotides are TGCAGTGCTAGGGGGGGGACGAACACCGGGGAGCTGTTTTTT.

This clone has ten or more counts. V usage is TRBV29-1 and J usage is TRBJ1-1, with TRBD1 as a possible D gene (6 bases). Germline CDR1 and CDR2: SQVTM and ANQGSEA. CDR3 length: 14 amino acids. The V gene lost 3 bases and the J gene lost 6 bases, with 17 bases spanning the gap. DNA for the CDR3: TGCAGCGTTGATTCGGAAAGGGGGGTGGCTGAAGCTTTCTTT. Translating gives CSVDSERGVAEAFF.

In the case of this clone: One base away lies a much larger clone, so this may be a sequencing read error. The CDR3 is CSVNYRDGTEAFF. The CDR3 nucleotides read TGCAGCGTTAATTACAGGGATGGCACTGAAGCTTTCTTT. V gene TRBV29-1 combines with J gene TRBJ1-1; possible D gene TRBD1, 6 bases. Germline CDR1 SQVTM, CDR2 ANQGSEA. This CDR3 is built from 13 residues. Trimming took off 5 bases at V and 4 bases at J, with 14 bases between the two ends. The complete variable domain, with remaining parts taken from reference TRBV29-1 and TRBJ1-1, reads SAVISQKPSRDICQRGTSLTIQCQVDSQVTMMFWYRQQPGQSLTLIATANQGSEATYESGFVIDKFPISRPNLTFSTLTVSNMSPEDSSIYLCSVNYRDGTEAFFGQGTRLTVV.

This clone was seen repeatedly, ten times or more. The rearrangement links TRBV20-1 to TRBJ1-1; D perhaps matches TRBD1 (6 bases). Germline V lookup: CDR1 DFQATT, CDR2 SNEGSKA (reference sequence). The CDR3 has 13 amino acids. Trimming stripped 3 bases from V and 1 base from J, with 9 bases between. Here the CDR3 reads CSASGQTNTEAFF. CDR3 coding DNA: TGCAGTGCTAGCGGACAGACGAACACTGAAGCTTTCTTT.

This clone occurred many times. The chain uses TRBV4-3 and TRBJ2-3; no reliable D call. Trimming took off 0 bases at V and 1 base at J, with 8 bases between the two ends. Germline loops: CDR1 LGHNA, CDR2 YSLEER. The CDR3 sequence is 15 residues long. CDR3 coding DNA: TGCGCCAGCAGCCAAGATACTGTGGGCACAGATACGCAGTATTTT. It encodes CASSQDTVGTDTQYF.

The table lists this clone with many counts. This chain connects TRBV27 to TRBJ1-2, with 9 bases that match TRBD1. J gave up 4 bases and V 4 bases, and 7 bases lay outside the gene matches. CDR1 and CDR2 from the germline V gene are MNHEY and SMNVEV (reference sequence). The CDR3 has 15 amino acids. In DNA form, the CDR3 reads TGTGCCAGCAGTTCTGGGACAGGGAGTGTCTATGGCTACACCTTC. Encoded protein: CASSSGTGSVYGYTF.